These T cell receptor beta chains were read from a single sample in a study of T cells in Graves' hyperthyroidism and ophthalmopathy. TCRdb processed the multiplex PCR reads anew with MiXCR; each CDR3 protein has one entry. The repertoire has approximately 620,000 distinct CDR3 sequences, roughly 14% of them found once; the top ten carry 5.5% to 7.5%. Sequenced material: blood. These receptors were taken from a woman aged 25 to 45 with Graves' hyperthyroidism that later progressed to Graves' ophthalmopathy. Each CDR3 is given with its conserved first and last residue. Fields, in order: V gene, D gene, clone size, CDR3 length, J gene, CDR3 protein, CDR3 DNA. A D gene is named only where the DNA matches it firmly. Expanded clones get a size class; other rows say once, few or many, or leave the size out.

TRBV28	.	many	14	TRBJ2-1	CASSLSENYNEQFF	TGTGCCAGCAGTTTATCCGAGAACTACAATGAGCAGTTCTTC
TRBV2	.	.	13	TRBJ2-7	CASSVQGPGEQYF	TGTGCCAGCAGTGTCCAGGGCCCCGGCGAGCAGTACTTC
TRBV13	.	many	14	TRBJ2-7	CASSSRPGTYEQYF	TGTGCCAGCAGCTCCCGTCCAGGCACCTACGAGCAGTACTTC
TRBV25-1	TRBD1	.	13	TRBJ2-4	CATEGAGVNIQYF	TGTGCCACCGAGGGGGCAGGGGTGAACATTCAGTACTTC
TRBV18	.	few	15	TRBJ2-2	CASSPRDKNTGELFF	TGTGCCAGCTCACCAAGAGACAAGAACACCGGGGAGCTGTTTTTT
TRBV28	TRBD1	.	14	TRBJ1-6	CASSRDRLYSPLHF	TGTGCCAGCAGCCGGGACAGGTTATATTCACCCCTCCACTTT
TRBV20-1	.	many	14	TRBJ1-1	CSARVGAVNTEAFF	TGCAGTGCTAGAGTCGGAGCTGTGAACACTGAAGCTTTCTTT
TRBV18	.	many	14	TRBJ2-4	CASAGLVAKNIQYF	TGTGCCAGCGCGGGCCTAGTAGCCAAAAACATTCAGTACTTC
TRBV9	TRBD1	many	17	TRBJ1-6	CASSVDLSTGENSPLHF	TGTGCCAGCAGCGTAGATCTGTCGACAGGGGAAAATTCACCCCTCCACTTT
TRBV19	TRBD1	.	15	TRBJ2-2	CAGSTSTGWDGELFF	TGTGCCGGTAGTACCTCGACAGGGTGGGACGGGGAGCTGTTTTTT
TRBV18	TRBD2	few	16	TRBJ2-5	CASSPRVSGAQETQYF	TGTGCCAGCTCACCCCGGGTTAGCGGGGCCCAAGAGACCCAGTACTTC
TRBV20-1	.	.	15	TRBJ1-4	CSARADRTASEKLFF	TGCAGTGCTAGAGCTGACAGAACGGCCAGCGAAAAACTGTTTTTT
TRBV6-5	.	many	12	TRBJ2-1	CASSYDREKQFF	TGTGCCAGCAGTTACGACCGGGAGAAGCAGTTCTTC
TRBV5-1	TRBD1	few	16	TRBJ1-2	CASSLVGQGGSYGYTF	TGCGCCAGCAGCTTGGTGGGACAGGGAGGGAGCTATGGCTACACCTTC
TRBV12-5	TRBD1	many	16	TRBJ1-1	CASGLPRQGLNTEAFF	TGTGCTAGTGGTTTGCCCCGACAGGGATTGAACACTGAAGCTTTCTTT
TRBV6-1	TRBD1	many	15	TRBJ2-5	CASRGTGGGQETQYF	TGTGCCAGCAGGGGGACAGGAGGCGGCCAAGAGACCCAGTACTTC
TRBV18	.	many	15	TRBJ2-3	CASSPSSLSTDTQYF	TGTGCCAGCTCACCTTCCTCTTTAAGCACAGATACGCAGTATTTT
TRBV19	TRBD1	many	15	TRBJ1-1	CASSIGDRGLTEAFF	TGTGCCAGTAGTATAGGGGACAGGGGGCTCACTGAAGCTTTCTTT
TRBV11-3	TRBD1	many	17	TRBJ1-2	CASSASGTGALDYGYTF	TGTGCCAGCAGCGCCTCCGGGACAGGGGCCCTGGACTATGGCTACACCTTC
TRBV7-8	.	few	14	TRBJ1-4	CASSFQGVGERLFF	TGTGCCAGCAGCTTCCAGGGAGTAGGTGAAAGACTGTTTTTT
TRBV20-1	.	many	15	TRBJ2-5	CSARDRYSRAETQYF	TGCAGTGCTAGAGATCGTTATAGCAGGGCAGAGACCCAGTACTTC
TRBV6-1	.	many	11	TRBJ1-2	CASHAPSGYTF	TGTGCCAGCCACGCTCCCTCTGGCTACACCTTC
TRBV5-6	.	many	12	TRBJ2-3	CASSLNLDTQYF	TGTGCCAGCAGCCTTAACTTAGATACGCAGTATTTT
TRBV6-1	TRBD1	many	15	TRBJ1-2	CASSNPTGVGYGYTF	TGTGCCAGCAGTAATCCGACAGGGGTTGGCTATGGCTACACCTTC
TRBV11-2	.	many	12	TRBJ1-1	CASSEGLEAAFF	TGTGCCAGCAGTGAGGGTCTAGAGGCAGCTTTCTTT
TRBV30	.	many	13	TRBJ1-2	CAWTYEGNYGYTF	TGTGCCTGGACCTACGAGGGCAACTATGGCTACACCTTC
TRBV6-2/TRBV6-3	TRBD1	many	17	TRBJ2-2	CASSLLLGQVNTGELFF	TGTGCCAGCAGCTTACTCCTGGGACAGGTGAACACCGGGGAGCTGTTTTTT
TRBV6-1	.	few	15	TRBJ2-3	CASSPWVGNTDTQYF	TGTGCCAGCAGTCCCTGGGTGGGGAACACAGATACGCAGTATTTT
TRBV2	TRBD1	many	16	TRBJ2-7	CASSGGPGQGTYEQYF	TGTGCCAGCAGTGGGGGACCGGGACAGGGGACCTACGAGCAGTACTTC
TRBV24-1	.	.	15	TRBJ2-1	CATSDLSDPYNEQFF	TGTGCCACCAGTGACCTCTCGGATCCCTACAATGAGCAGTTCTTC
TRBV12-5	.	many	15	TRBJ2-3	CASGSGRGDTDTQYF	TGTGCTAGTGGTTCGGGCAGGGGGGACACAGATACGCAGTATTTT
TRBV29-1	.	many	12	TRBJ2-7	CSVVAVSYEQYF	TGCAGCGTTGTGGCAGTTAGCTACGAGCAGTACTTC
TRBV27	.	many	16	TRBJ2-1	CASIPLATSSYNEQFF	TGTGCCAGCATCCCTTTAGCAACCTCCTCCTACAATGAGCAGTTCTTC
TRBV12-3/TRBV12-4	.	.	16	TRBJ1-2	CTSSTLAGTSENGYTF	TGTACCAGCAGCACACTTGCCGGGACTTCGGAGAATGGCTACACCTTC
TRBV12-3/TRBV12-4	TRBD2	many	15	TRBJ2-5	CASSPEGLQQETQYF	TGTGCCAGCAGTCCGGAGGGACTACAACAAGAGACCCAGTACTTC
TRBV2	.	many	12	TRBJ1-5	CASSEINQPQHF	TGTGCCAGCAGCGAAATTAATCAGCCCCAGCATTTT
TRBV11-2	.	many	17	TRBJ2-1	CASSLDQPGEIYNEQFF	TGTGCCAGCAGCTTAGATCAACCGGGCGAGATCTACAATGAGCAGTTCTTC
TRBV18	.	few	13	TRBJ1-5	CASSGGKDQPQHF	TGTGCCAGCTCAGGGGGAAAGGATCAGCCCCAGCATTTT
TRBV28	.	.	16	TRBJ1-5	CASSLAGAGFYQPQHF	TGTGCCAGCAGTTTAGCGGGGGCGGGGTTTTATCAGCCCCAGCATTTT
TRBV5-1	.	few	14	TRBJ1-2	CASSPEGSNYGYTF	TGCGCCAGCAGCCCGGAGGGGTCCAACTATGGCTACACCTTC
TRBV14	.	many	12	TRBJ2-5	CASSFSRETQYF	TGTGCCAGCAGCTTCTCACGAGAGACCCAGTACTTC
TRBV29-1	.	many	15	TRBJ1-1	CSVKGLALRGTEAFF	TGCAGCGTTAAGGGGTTAGCCCTAAGGGGCACTGAAGCTTTCTTT
TRBV28	TRBD2	many	16	TRBJ2-5	CASSSPSGRARETQYF	TGTGCCAGCAGTTCTCCTAGCGGGAGGGCCCGGGAGACCCAGTACTTC
TRBV6-2/TRBV6-3	.	few	13	TRBJ1-5	CASIDSSNQPQHF	TGTGCCAGCATAGACAGTAGCAATCAGCCCCAGCATTTT
TRBV7-9	TRBD2	few	16	TRBJ2-7	CASSATSGKDSYEQYF	TGTGCCAGCAGCGCGACTAGCGGGAAGGACTCCTACGAGCAGTACTTC
TRBV2	.	many	15	TRBJ2-2	CASRGSTANTGELFF	TGTGCCAGCCGTGGGAGTACAGCGAACACCGGGGAGCTGTTTTTT
TRBV7-9	.	.	16	TRBJ1-6	CASSLVQGGSNSPLHF	TGTGCCAGCAGCTTAGTACAGGGAGGGTCAAATTCACCCCTCCACTTT
TRBV7-9	.	few	17	TRBJ1-2	CASSYPDNPLGNYGYTF	TGTGCCAGCAGCTACCCCGACAACCCGCTAGGGAACTATGGCTACACCTTC
TRBV5-4	TRBD2	.	15	TRBJ2-5	CASSVAGGTKETQYF	TGTGCCAGCAGCGTAGCGGGAGGGACCAAAGAGACCCAGTACTTC
TRBV5-5	TRBD1	few	17	TRBJ2-2	CASSPQAGGYNTGELFF	TGTGCCAGCAGCCCTCAGGCAGGGGGCTATAACACCGGGGAGCTGTTTTTT
TRBV18	.	many	13	TRBJ2-3	CASADSRTDTQYF	TGTGCCAGCGCGGACAGCCGCACAGATACGCAGTATTTT
TRBV28	.	many	13	TRBJ2-7	CASSLSGESEQYF	TGTGCCAGCAGTTTATCGGGGGAAAGCGAGCAGTACTTC
TRBV19	TRBD1	few	13	TRBJ1-2	CASSPQGSDGYTF	TGTGCCAGTAGCCCACAGGGGTCAGATGGCTACACCTTC
TRBV19	TRBD2	few	15	TRBJ2-3	CASMKLAGSADTQYF	TGTGCCAGTATGAAACTAGCGGGATCCGCAGATACGCAGTATTTT
TRBV7-2	TRBD1	many	16	TRBJ1-1	CASSSGQGIGNTEAFF	TGTGCCAGCAGCTCGGGACAGGGGATAGGGAACACTGAAGCTTTCTTT